The subject of this entry is one T cell receptor (beta chain). Profiling relied on immunoSEQ multiplex PCR, and the TCRdb table lists in-frame clones only, not all of them. The sample comprises fewer than 90,000 clones, 80% to 90% of which are singletons, and around 35% rests with the top ten. This sample was included in a study of blood T cell repertoires in COVID-19. The CDR3 is 15 amino acids. CDR1 is LNHDA and CDR2 is SQIVND in the germline V gene (reference sequence). V dropped 3 bases and J dropped 8; count of bases not matched to a gene: 4. The source material was peripheral blood. This chain links TRBV19 with TRBJ2-1; TRBD2 matches 13 bases. The TCR originated in a man between 65 and 85 years old with acute or convalescent COVID-19. The DNA for the CDR3 is TGTGCCAGTAGTATGGGACTAGCGGGACTGGATGAGCAGTTCTTC. Residues: CASSMGLAGLDEQFF.